What follows are 11 T cell receptor beta chains derived from one specimen sequenced in a study of T cells in Graves' hyperthyroidism and ophthalmopathy. TCR beta CDR3 regions were amplified from RNA. The TCR CDR3 first-round RT-PCR relied on the HTBI primer set. TCRdb re-analysed the multiplex PCR reads in MiXCR, keeping a single row per CDR3 protein. Of 300,000 or so distinct CDR3 sequences in the sample, 18% were seen once. The specimen sequenced was blood. The receptor source for this set is a woman in her fifties or sixties with Graves' hyperthyroidism.

This clonotype was recorded a few times. The chain is built from TRBV6-1 and TRBJ1-1; the D gene is possibly TRBD1 (5 bases). This CDR3 contains 17 residues. Germline values: CDR1 MNHNS, CDR2 SASEGT. V was shortened by 2 bases and J by 1 base, with 17 bases between the two germline ends. CDR3 bases: TGTGCCAGCAGTGAAATGGAAGGGACCTACCAGAACACTGAAGCTTTCTTT. Translated: CASSEMEGTYQNTEAFF.

This sequence joins TRBV6-2 or TRBV6-3 and TRBJ1-1, with D unresolved. The CDR3 is made up of 11 amino acids. CDR1 and CDR2 from the germline V gene are MNHEY and SVGEGT. Trimming pared 2 bases from V and 11 bases from J, leaving 9 bases between. For the CDR3, the DNA is TGTGCCAGCAGTTACGCTGGGATGGCTTTCTTT. This codes for CASSYAGMAFF.

This clonotype was counted many times. V usage is TRBV20-1 and J usage is TRBJ2-3, with 15 bases fitting TRBD2. The ends lost 5 bases at V and 1 base at J; junction bases unmatched: 13. From germline, CDR1 is DFQATT and CDR2 SNEGSKA (reference sequence). This CDR3 is 19 amino acids long. CDR3 coding DNA: TGCAGTGCTGCCCCCTCCGGGACTAGCGGGAGGATCCGCACAGATACGCAGTATTTT. It is translated as CSAAPSGTSGRIRTDTQYF.

This clonotype has a count of ten or more. This chain uses TRBV2 with TRBJ1-1; possible D gene TRBD1, 5 bases. The CDR3 extends over 17 amino acids. Germline values: CDR1 SNHLY, CDR2 FYNNEI. Trimming left V 6 bases short and J 0 bases short, with 20 bases between. CDR3 in amino acids: CASRLPRDRDLNTEAFF. In DNA, the CDR3 is TGTGCCAGCAGGCTCCCCCGTGACCGGGACCTGAACACTGAAGCTTTCTTT.

This clonotype has ten or more counts. J is TRBJ2-1 and V is TRBV28; TRBD1 might be the D (5 bases). Trimming cost V 5 bases and J 2 bases, with 13 bases left between them. CDR1 is MDHEN, CDR2 SYDVKM, per germline. This CDR3 contains 15 residues. The CDR3 loop reads CASSPGQGAYNEQFF. CDR3 coding DNA: TGTGCCAGCAGTCCGGGTCAGGGCGCCTACAATGAGCAGTTCTTC.

This clonotype was recorded at least ten times. V and J are TRBV2 and TRBJ2-1; 9 bases agree with TRBD1. CDR1 SNHLY and CDR2 FYNNEI come from the germline V gene. This CDR3 has 15 amino acids. The trim removed 6 bases at V and 1 base at J, leaving 4 bases unmatched. The CDR3 loop is CASSVDRGSYNEQFF. The CDR3 region has the DNA TGTGCCAGCAGCGTCGACAGGGGGTCCTACAATGAGCAGTTCTTC.

This clonotype has at least ten counts. This chain's CDR3 is CASSLDPARGNIQYF. The CDR3 nucleotides read TGTGCCAGCAGTTTAGACCCTGCAAGGGGAAACATTCAGTACTTC. The chain employs TRBV12-3 or TRBV12-4 and TRBJ2-4; tentatively, D is TRBD1 (5 bases). This CDR3 comprises 15 residues. V shed 1 base and J shed 6 bases, with 13 bases lying between them.

A remark on this clonotype: The junction departs from the called germline gene at one end, perhaps through a read error. The rearrangement joins TRBV11-2 to TRBJ2-2; 16 nucleotides align to TRBD2. The CDR3 runs 17 residues. The germline CDR1 and CDR2 sequences are SGHAT and FQNNGV. CDR3 loop: CASRDPGLAGGTGELFF. For the CDR3, the DNA is TGTGCCAGCAGAGACCCGGGACTAGCGGGGGGGACCGGAGAGCTGTTTTTT.

This clonotype was counted between two and nine times. This chain's CDR3 is CASSRDNSGNTIYF. In nucleotides, the CDR3 is TGTGCCAGCAGTCGGGACAACTCTGGAAACACCATATATTTT. This chain joins TRBV28 and TRBJ1-3; D possibly corresponds to TRBD1 (6 bases). The V gene lost 5 bases and the J gene lost 0 bases, with 8 bases spanning the gap. The CDR3 is 14 amino acids. Germline V gives CDR1 MDHEN, CDR2 SYDVKM.

This clonotype was detected many times. The chain uses TRBV20-1 and TRBJ2-5; D may be TRBD2 (6 bases). The CDR3 totals 16 residues. V shed 3 bases and J shed 1 base, with 18 bases lying between them. Germline loops: CDR1 DFQATT, CDR2 SNEGSKA (reference sequence). DNA for the CDR3: TGCAGTGCTAGGAAACCCCCTTGGCGGGGCCAAGAGACCCAGTACTTC. Translated: CSARKPPWRGQETQYF.

This clonotype was seen many times. Written as DNA, the CDR3 is TGTGCCAGCAGCTCAGGACTAGCGGGGGCCACAGATACGCAGTATTTT. Protein product: CASSSGLAGATDTQYF. The genes are TRBV3-1 and TRBJ2-3; 13 nucleotides agree with TRBD2. CDR1 LGHDT and CDR2 YNNKEL come from the germline V gene (reference sequence). The CDR3 contains 16 residues. V lost 5 bases and J lost 2; bases outside the gene matches: 4.